A selection of T cell receptor beta chains follows, all from one sample in a study of T-cell memory formation after mild COVID-19. TCRdb processed the 5' RACE reads anew with MiXCR; each CDR3 protein has one entry. The profile shows tens of thousands of distinct CDR3 sequences, 7.3% of them singletons. The sample taken for sequencing was PBMCs or a T cell subset sorted from them (not recorded which). All receptors come from a man younger than 35 who had mild COVID-19 (a few samples of this study predate the infection). Cell type and time point are not known. Each CDR3 is given with its conserved first and last residue. The D gene is left open where the match is weak. Not every row has a clone size; where given, it reads once, few, many or a size class.

V: TRBV5-1; size: .; D: TRBD1; J: TRBJ1-6; DNA: TGCGCCAGCAGCTTGCTTACAGGGGGGAATTCACCCCTCCACTTT; CDR3: CASSLLTGGNSPLHF
V: TRBV12-3/TRBV12-4; size: .; D: .; J: TRBJ2-2; DNA: TGTGCCAGCAGTTACCACAAACAGGGAACCGGGGAGCTGTTTTTT; CDR3: CASSYHKQGTGELFF
V: TRBV28; size: .; D: .; J: TRBJ2-5; DNA: TGTGCCAGCACCAAGGGGGGCCCTCGGCAAGAGACCCAGTACTTC; CDR3: CASTKGGPRQETQYF
V: TRBV20-1; size: .; D: TRBD2; J: TRBJ2-5; DNA: TGCAGTGCTATGGCGGGACTAGCGGGGGCGGGGGAGACCCAGTACTTC; CDR3: CSAMAGLAGAGETQYF
V: TRBV4-2; size: few; D: .; J: TRBJ1-1; DNA: TGTGCCAGCAGCCAAGGGGGGCAGAAGGGGAACACTGAAGCTTTCTTT; CDR3: CASSQGGQKGNTEAFF
V: TRBV7-7; size: .; D: .; J: TRBJ2-1; DNA: TGTGCTAGCAGCCCGAACCTGGGCAGCTACAATGAGCAGTTCTTC; CDR3: CASSPNLGSYNEQFF
V: TRBV20-1; size: .; D: .; J: TRBJ1-6; DNA: TGCAGTGCTAAGGGGCCCTCCTATAATTCACCCCTCCACTTT; CDR3: CSAKGPSYNSPLHF
V: TRBV4-2; size: many; D: TRBD2; J: TRBJ2-1; DNA: TGTGCCAGCAGCCACGGACTAGAGAATGAGCAGTTCTTC; CDR3: CASSHGLENEQFF
V: TRBV27; size: .; D: .; J: TRBJ1-1; DNA: TGTGCCAGCAGGGGCACAGTTTATATGAACACTGAAGCTTTCTTT; CDR3: CASRGTVYMNTEAFF
V: TRBV7-2; size: .; D: .; J: TRBJ1-2; DNA: TGTGCCAGCAGCTTAGAGGTTGGCTACACCTTC; CDR3: CASSLEVGYTF
V: TRBV7-2; size: few; D: TRBD2; J: TRBJ2-3; DNA: TGTGCCAGCAGCCCTAGGGGGCGGGGGGGCTTGAATACGCAGTATTTT; CDR3: CASSPRGRGGLNTQYF
V: TRBV19; size: .; D: .; J: TRBJ2-5; DNA: TGTGCCAGTAGTATCTACAGCGGAGAGACCCAGTACTTC; CDR3: CASSIYSGETQYF
V: TRBV20-1; size: many; D: TRBD2; J: TRBJ2-2; DNA: TGCAGTGCTAGAAAGCCGGGACTAGCGGCGAACACCGGGGAGCTGTTTTTT; CDR3: CSARKPGLAANTGELFF
V: TRBV12-3/TRBV12-4; size: many; D: .; J: TRBJ2-3; DNA: TGTGCCAGCAGTTTACCGGGCACAGATACGCAGTATTTT; CDR3: CASSLPGTDTQYF
V: TRBV5-1; size: many; D: .; J: TRBJ2-3; DNA: TGCGCCAGCAGCTTGGACTCTACAGGGTCTAGCACAGATACGCAGTATTTT; CDR3: CASSLDSTGSSTDTQYF
V: TRBV4-3; size: .; D: .; J: TRBJ2-1; DNA: TGCGCCAGCAGCCAAGGAGGCAGGACGGGCGAGAATGAGCAGTTCTTC; CDR3: CASSQGGRTGENEQFF
V: TRBV7-2; size: medium-sized; D: .; J: TRBJ2-3; DNA: TGTGCCAGCAGCTTTGATAGCGGTCTAGATACGCAGTATTTT; CDR3: CASSFDSGLDTQYF
V: TRBV12-3/TRBV12-4; size: .; D: .; J: TRBJ1-1; DNA: TGTGCCAGCAGTTTCCAGGGAGGGGGCACTGAAGCTTTCTTT; CDR3: CASSFQGGGTEAFF
V: TRBV7-2; size: .; D: .; J: TRBJ2-3; DNA: TGTGCCAGCAGGATGGCAAGGGGGAGAGATACGCAGTATTTT; CDR3: CASRMARGRDTQYF
V: TRBV6-2/TRBV6-3; size: few; D: .; J: TRBJ2-3; DNA: TGTGCCAGCAGTTATGGAGGGACCCCCACAGATACGCAGTATTTT; CDR3: CASSYGGTPTDTQYF
V: TRBV7-8; size: .; D: TRBD2; J: TRBJ2-3; DNA: TGTGCCAGCAGCAGGACTAGCGGGGGCGTCACAGATACGCAGTATTTT; CDR3: CASSRTSGGVTDTQYF
V: TRBV6-5; size: .; D: .; J: TRBJ1-5; DNA: TGTGCCAGCAGTTCGGGTAACAGGAGACTACCGACATTACTCAATCAGCCCCAGCATTTT; CDR3: CASSSGNRRLPTLLNQPQHF
V: TRBV29-1; size: .; D: .; J: TRBJ2-2; DNA: TGCAGCTTTAAAGGAGTTGGGTGGGACACCGGGGAGCTGTTTTTT; CDR3: CSFKGVGWDTGELFF
V: TRBV5-1; size: many; D: .; J: TRBJ2-3; DNA: TGCGCCAGCTCTCTTGGACACTCAGTTGATACGCAGTATTTT; CDR3: CASSLGHSVDTQYF
V: TRBV5-1; size: many; D: .; J: TRBJ2-3; DNA: TGCGCCAGCAGCTTTCGCGGGGGCACAGATACGCAGTATTTT; CDR3: CASSFRGGTDTQYF
V: TRBV19; size: few; D: .; J: TRBJ2-7; DNA: TGTGCCAGTAGTATATCAGGGCCTCCAAACGAGCAGTACTTC; CDR3: CASSISGPPNEQYF
V: TRBV28; size: few; D: TRBD1; J: TRBJ1-5; DNA: TGTGCCAGCCAAACAGGGGGCGCCCCTAACAATCAGCCCCAGCATTTT; CDR3: CASQTGGAPNNQPQHF
V: TRBV3-1; size: .; D: .; J: TRBJ2-1; DNA: TGTGCCAGCAGCCAAACTGACAGGCTGAATGAGCAGTTCTTC; CDR3: CASSQTDRLNEQFF
V: TRBV18; size: few; D: .; J: TRBJ2-3; DNA: TGTGCCAGCTCACCACGACACACAGATACGCAGTATTTT; CDR3: CASSPRHTDTQYF
V: TRBV15; size: once; D: .; J: TRBJ2-3; DNA: TGTGCCACCAGCAGAGGGTCAGAGCGACTGACAGATACGCAGTATTTT; CDR3: CATSRGSERLTDTQYF
V: TRBV20-1; size: few; D: .; J: TRBJ2-1; DNA: TGCAGTGCTAGAGAAGCCACTAAACCAGGACGTGAGCAGTTCTTC; CDR3: CSAREATKPGREQFF
V: TRBV7-7; size: .; D: TRBD2; J: TRBJ2-5; DNA: TGTGCTAGCAGCCGGGGGGGGACGTACCAAGAGACCCAGTACTTC; CDR3: CASSRGGTYQETQYF
V: TRBV18; size: many; D: .; J: TRBJ2-4; DNA: TGTGCCAGCTCACCCGTTGGACAGCTGGGAGACATTCAGTACTTC; CDR3: CASSPVGQLGDIQYF
V: TRBV12-3/TRBV12-4; size: once; D: .; J: TRBJ1-3; DNA: TGTGCCAGCAGTTTGAGGGGGACGGGAAACACCATATATTTT; CDR3: CASSLRGTGNTIYF
V: TRBV6-1; size: .; D: TRBD2; J: TRBJ2-7; DNA: TGTGCCAGCAGTGAAGCCTCGGTAGCGGGGGAGAGTTACGAGCAGTACTTC; CDR3: CASSEASVAGESYEQYF
V: TRBV7-3; size: .; D: TRBD1; J: TRBJ2-2; DNA: TGTGCCAGCAGCTTAGACAGGGCCCCCGGGGAGCTGTTTTTT; CDR3: CASSLDRAPGELFF
V: TRBV12-3/TRBV12-4; size: .; D: .; J: TRBJ1-5; DNA: TGTGCCAGCAGTTCCCATGGGCAGGGAAATCAGCCCCAGCATTTT; CDR3: CASSSHGQGNQPQHF
V: TRBV9; size: .; D: .; J: TRBJ2-1; DNA: TGTGCCAGCAGCCCCATGGGGTCCTACAATGAGCAGTTCTTC; CDR3: CASSPMGSYNEQFF
V: TRBV3-1; size: .; D: .; J: TRBJ1-2; DNA: TGTGCCAGCAGCCATAGTTCCTACGTTCTCTATGGCTACACCTTC; CDR3: CASSHSSYVLYGYTF
V: TRBV9; size: many; D: .; J: TRBJ2-2; DNA: TGTGCCAGCAGCGTAGAGGGTCCACCGAACACCGGGGAGCTGTTTTTT; CDR3: CASSVEGPPNTGELFF
V: TRBV30; size: .; D: .; J: TRBJ2-1; DNA: TGTGCCTGGACCGGGTACAATGAGCAGTTCTTC; CDR3: CAWTGYNEQFF
V: TRBV12-3/TRBV12-4; size: many; D: .; J: TRBJ1-2; DNA: TGTGCCAGCAGTCGGGACGGTAACTATGGCTACACCTTC; CDR3: CASSRDGNYGYTF
V: TRBV6-2/TRBV6-3; size: .; D: .; J: TRBJ2-7; DNA: TGTGCCAGCAGTTACGGGACGGTCTACGAGCAGTACTTC; CDR3: CASSYGTVYEQYF
V: TRBV12-3/TRBV12-4; size: few; D: .; J: TRBJ2-2; DNA: TGTGCCAGCAGTTTAACACCCAACACCGGGGAGCTGTTTTTT; CDR3: CASSLTPNTGELFF
V: TRBV5-6; size: many; D: .; J: TRBJ1-5; DNA: TGTGCCAGCAGCTTACGGGGGTTTAATCAGCCCCAGCATTTT; CDR3: CASSLRGFNQPQHF
V: TRBV7-9; size: medium-sized; D: .; J: TRBJ2-2; DNA: TGTGCCAGCAGGAAAAACCGAGACGGCGACACCGGGGAGCTGTTTTTT; CDR3: CASRKNRDGDTGELFF
V: TRBV7-2; size: .; D: .; J: TRBJ2-2; DNA: TGTGCCAGCAGCAGTTCGTATGGGGGGACCGGGGAGCTGTTTTTT; CDR3: CASSSSYGGTGELFF
V: TRBV20-1; size: many; D: .; J: TRBJ2-1; DNA: TGCAGTGCGCAGCTTGGACTATACAATGAGCAGTTCTTC; CDR3: CSAQLGLYNEQFF
V: TRBV4-1; size: few; D: .; J: TRBJ2-1; DNA: TGCGCCAGCAGCCAAGGTTGGGGGCTAGGAAATGAGCAGTTCTTC; CDR3: CASSQGWGLGNEQFF
V: TRBV6-5; size: few; D: TRBD1; J: TRBJ1-1; DNA: TGTGCCAGCACCCGGCGACAGGGGAACACTGAAGCTTTCTTT; CDR3: CASTRRQGNTEAFF
V: TRBV7-9; size: .; D: TRBD1; J: TRBJ1-1; DNA: TGTGCCAGCAGCGTCGGACAGGTGAACACTGAAGCTTTCTTT; CDR3: CASSVGQVNTEAFF
V: TRBV5-1; size: .; D: TRBD2; J: TRBJ2-3; DNA: TGCGCCAGCTCTCCACCGGGACTAGCGGCTCGGGATACGCAGTATTTT; CDR3: CASSPPGLAARDTQYF
V: TRBV5-1; size: .; D: .; J: TRBJ1-2; DNA: TGCGCCAGCAGCTTGTCGGGGTATAGCTATGGCTACACCTTC; CDR3: CASSLSGYSYGYTF
V: TRBV12-3/TRBV12-4; size: .; D: TRBD1; J: TRBJ1-2; DNA: TGTGCCAGCAGTCCCACCGGGACAGGGGTGGGGGGCTACACCTTC; CDR3: CASSPTGTGVGGYTF
V: TRBV7-8; size: few; D: TRBD1; J: TRBJ2-3; DNA: TGTGCCAGCAGCCCCGGGACAGGGGGCATCGATACGCAGTATTTT; CDR3: CASSPGTGGIDTQYF
V: TRBV7-9; size: few; D: TRBD1; J: TRBJ1-1; DNA: TGTGCCAGCAGCGGAGGGGGCTTGGAAGCTTTCTTT; CDR3: CASSGGGLEAFF
V: TRBV29-1; size: .; D: .; J: TRBJ1-1; DNA: TGCAGCGTTGAGATAGGGATGGAGAACACTGAAGCTTTCTTT; CDR3: CSVEIGMENTEAFF
V: TRBV5-5; size: medium-sized; D: .; J: TRBJ2-1; DNA: TGTGCCAGCAGCTGGGTCGGGAAAGACAATGAGCAGTTCTTC; CDR3: CASSWVGKDNEQFF